Listed here are 21 T cell receptor beta chains from one sample, sequenced in a study of OX40 agonist ivuxolimab in advanced cancers. Using immunoSEQ multiplex PCR, the repertoire was profiled, and TCRdb retains in-frame clones only, with some absent. The data show about 62,000 clones, 85% seen once. The specimen comprised CD4+ or CD8+ T cells sorted from blood, sampled in a trial of the OX40 agonist ivuxolimab. The receptors originated from an adult with an advanced solid tumor such as melanoma, head and neck, liver or kidney cancer.

The chain combines TRBV5-5 with TRBJ1-1, with a weak D call TRBD1 (6 bases). Trimming left V 3 bases short and J 1 base short, with 7 bases between. The CDR3 is 13 amino acids. Germline assignment: CDR1 SGHKS and CDR2 YYEKEE (reference sequence). This CDR3 reads CASSSQGNTEAFF. DNA for the CDR3: TGTGCCAGCAGCTCACAGGGGAACACTGAAGCTTTCTTT. The full variable domain, its missing parts supplied by reference TRBV5-5 and TRBJ1-1, is DAGVTQSPTHLIKTRGQQVTLRCSPISGHKSVSWYQQVLGQGPQFIFQYYEKEERGRGNFPDRFSARQFPNYSSELNVNALLLGDSALYLCASSSQGNTEAFFGQGTRLTVV.

This chain connects TRBV15 to TRBJ1-2; D is unresolved. This CDR3 spans 16 amino acids. CDR1 and CDR2 (germline): LNHNV, YYDKDF (reference sequence). The V and J ends lost 0 bases and 7 bases respectively, with 18 bases between them. The CDR3 region is CATSRDREGPMGGYTF. The DNA for the CDR3 is TGTGCCACCAGCAGAGATCGGGAGGGTCCTATGGGTGGCTACACCTTC.

The chain links TRBV5-8 to TRBJ1-1; maybe TRBD1 (6 bases). The CDR3 extends over 15 amino acids. The germline V gene has CDR1 SGHTS and CDR2 YDEGEE. The germline V and J ends were trimmed by 4 bases and 0 bases, with 13 bases remaining between them. CDR3 protein: CASSRPTGVNTEAFF. The CDR3 coding sequence is TGTGCCAGCAGCCGACCGACAGGAGTGAACACTGAAGCTTTCTTT.

CDR3 sequence: CASSSQRRPGRNQPQHF. In DNA, the CDR3 is TGTGCCAGCAGCTCCCAGCGGCGCCCAGGGAGAAATCAGCCCCAGCATTTT. The gene calls are TRBV7-3 and TRBJ1-5, with D maybe TRBD1 (5 bases). Per the germline V gene, CDR1 is SGHTA and CDR2 is FQGTGA. This CDR3 is 17 amino acids long. The V and J ends lost 4 bases and 4 bases respectively, with 20 bases between them.

This clone has only one observation. V usage is TRBV28 and J usage is TRBJ2-7; D remains ambiguous. V was trimmed by 4 bases and J by 2 bases, leaving 12 bases between them. The germline V gene has CDR1 MDHEN and CDR2 SYDVKM. CDR3 length equals 14 residues. CDR3 sequence reads: CASSSGLLAYEQYF. Here the CDR3 DNA reads TGTGCCAGCAGTTCCGGTTTACTGGCCTACGAGCAGTACTTC.

The rearrangement links TRBV6-4 to TRBJ2-6; no clear D. Germline values: CDR1 MRHNA, CDR2 SNTAGT. This CDR3 spans 12 amino acids. CDR3 amino acids: CAPESGANVLTF. CDR3 in DNA: TGTGCGCCGGAGAGCGGGGCCAACGTCCTGACTTTC.

The chain combines TRBV19 with TRBJ1-1, with 7 bases that match TRBD1. Unmatched junction bases numbered 4, after V lost 5 bases and J lost 1 base. CDR3 size: 14 residues. Germline V lookup: CDR1 LNHDA, CDR2 SQIVND (reference sequence). The CDR3: CASSVTGKNTEAFF. DNA of the CDR3: TGTGCCAGTAGTGTGACAGGGAAGAACACTGAAGCTTTCTTT.

This clone occurred once. V usage is TRBV7-9 and J usage is TRBJ2-5; TRBD1 matches at 9 bases. From germline, CDR1 is SEHNR and CDR2 FQNEAQ (reference sequence). The CDR3 has 15 residues. Trimming took 3 bases from V and 5 from J; bases not matched to a gene: 7. The CDR3 spells CASSFSGQGRETQYF. The CDR3, as DNA: TGTGCCAGCAGCTTTTCAGGACAGGGGAGGGAGACCCAGTACTTC.

The V and J genes are TRBV1 and TRBJ1-2. TRBV1 is marked as a pseudogene. CDR3 size: 18 residues. CDR3 DNA sequence: TGCACCAGCAGCCAAGAGTCCCTGGACCTGGGCGAACACTATGGCTACACCTTC. Its translation is CTSSQESLDLGEHYGYTF.

A note on this clone: An end of the junction does not agree with germline; a read error may underlie this. The V gene is TRBV6-1, the J gene TRBJ1-4; 7 nucleotides agree with TRBD1. Germline lookup yields CDR1 MNHNS and CDR2 SASEGT. The CDR3 extends over 13 amino acids. CDR3 loop: CASSEAVAGTDIF. CDR3 bases: TGTGCCAGCAGTGAAGCGGTTGCCGGGACAGATATTTTT.

This clone came up a few times. The chain carries TRBV27 and TRBJ2-7; TRBD1 is a possible D gene (6 bases). The CDR3 extends over 17 amino acids. The germline V and J ends were trimmed by 1 base and 6 bases, with 22 bases remaining between them. Per germline, CDR1 MNHEY and CDR2 SMNVEV (reference sequence). The DNA for the CDR3 is TGTGCCAGCAGTTTATTGGGGGCAGGGCGACGGCTACGCGAGCAGTACTTC. It is translated as CASSLLGAGRRLREQYF.

In this sample, this clone turned up once. The chain links TRBV5-1 to TRBJ2-7; 7 bases are shared with TRBD2. Trimming cost V 2 bases and J 2 bases; bases outside gene matches: 4. Germline V gives CDR1 SGHRS, CDR2 YFSETQ. The CDR3 totals 14 residues. The CDR3 nucleotides read TGCGCCAGCAGCTTTAAGCGGGGCACCTACGAGCAGTACTTC. Its protein product is CASSFKRGTYEQYF.

By sample fraction, this clone is medium-sized. The chain couples TRBV25-1 to TRBJ1-6, with 8 bases that match TRBD1. Germline V gene lookup returns CDR1 MGHDK and CDR2 SYGVNS. CDR3 size: 15 residues. Trimming took 0 bases from V and 9 from J; bases not matched to a gene: 4. CDR3 loop: CASSEYAGQASPLHF. The CDR3 nucleotides are TGTGCCAGCAGTGAATATGCGGGACAGGCTTCACCCCTCCACTTT.

The chain joins TRBV7-9 to TRBJ1-4, with D hard to call. V shed 2 bases and J shed 2 bases, with 9 bases lying between them. This CDR3 is 15 amino acids long. Germline values: CDR1 SEHNR, CDR2 FQNEAQ (reference sequence). CDR3 coding DNA: TGTGCCAGCAGCTTATCAACAAGGACTAATGAAAAACTGTTTTTT. The encoded protein is CASSLSTRTNEKLFF. Full variable domain (remainder filled in from reference TRBV7-9 and TRBJ1-4): DTGVSQNPRHKITKRGQNVTFRCDPISEHNRLYWYRQTLGQGPEFLTYFQNEAQLEKSRLLSDRFSAERPKGSFSTLEIQRTEQGDSAMYLCASSLSTRTNEKLFFGSGTQLSVL.

The rearrangement links TRBV10-3 to TRBJ2-7, with D possibly being TRBD2 (5 bases). There are 14 residues in the CDR3. The germline gives CDR1 ENHRY, CDR2 SYGVKD. V lost 0 bases and J lost 5, with 11 bases in between. In DNA form, the CDR3 reads TGTGCCATCAGTGAGTCAGAGGGAGTCCACGAGCAGTACTTC. As protein: CAISESEGVHEQYF.

This rearrangement joins TRBV18 to TRBJ2-3, with D maybe TRBD2 (5 bases). Germline V gives CDR1 KGHSH, CDR2 LQKENI. CDR3 length: 15 amino acids. V lost 8 bases and J 4 bases, leaving 19 bases between the germline ends. The CDR3 region is CASTASSGSADTQYF. DNA for the CDR3: TGTGCCAGCACCGCATCTTCGGGGAGCGCAGATACGCAGTATTTT.

V is TRBV19 and J is TRBJ2-7; 7 bases align to TRBD1. Germline values: CDR1 LNHDA, CDR2 SQIVND (reference sequence). CDR3 length: 12 residues. Trimming cost V 3 bases and J 8 bases; bases outside gene matches: 4. CDR3 in DNA: TGTGCCAGTAGTATGGTAGGGGGCCAGCAGTACTTC. Protein product: CASSMVGGQQYF.

Details on this clone: Compared with germline, one end of the junction differs, possibly owing to a read error. V gene TRBV5-4 combines with J gene TRBJ2-1; D might be TRBD1 (5 bases). The CDR3 length is 16 residues. Germline V gene data show CDR1 as SGHNT and CDR2 as YYREEE (reference sequence). The CDR3 sequence: CASSHRKGPSCNEQFF. The CDR3 DNA is TGTGCCAGCAGCCACCGGAAGGGGCCATCCTGCAATGAGCAGTTCTTC.

The chain employs TRBV6-1 and TRBJ1-3, with no clear D. Germline V gene data show CDR1 as MNHNS and CDR2 as SASEGT. V dropped 7 bases and J dropped 0 bases, with 4 bases sitting between them. This CDR3 is built from 12 residues. CDR3 amino acids: CASKLSGNTIYF. CDR3 DNA sequence: TGTGCCAGCAAGCTCTCTGGAAACACCATATATTTT.

J is TRBJ1-2 and V is TRBV28; 9 nucleotides align to TRBD1. With 2 bases clipped from V and 8 bases from J, the junction kept 3 bases outside the gene matches. This CDR3 region has 13 residues. Per the germline V gene, CDR1 is MDHEN and CDR2 is SYDVKM. CDR3 coding DNA: TGTGCCAGCAGTTTACTAACAGGGGGCGGCTACACCTTC. It encodes CASSLLTGGGYTF.

This clone was seen only once. The V and J genes are TRBV6-6 and TRBJ2-5; a possible D gene is TRBD2 (6 bases). The DNA end favors TRBJ2-7, so the J call may be wrong. CDR1 is MNHNY, CDR2 SVGAGI, per germline (reference sequence). The CDR3 consists of 12 residues. CDR3 sequence: CASTGLAYEQYF. The CDR3, as DNA: TGTGCCAGCACGGGACTCGCCTACGAGCAGTACTTC.